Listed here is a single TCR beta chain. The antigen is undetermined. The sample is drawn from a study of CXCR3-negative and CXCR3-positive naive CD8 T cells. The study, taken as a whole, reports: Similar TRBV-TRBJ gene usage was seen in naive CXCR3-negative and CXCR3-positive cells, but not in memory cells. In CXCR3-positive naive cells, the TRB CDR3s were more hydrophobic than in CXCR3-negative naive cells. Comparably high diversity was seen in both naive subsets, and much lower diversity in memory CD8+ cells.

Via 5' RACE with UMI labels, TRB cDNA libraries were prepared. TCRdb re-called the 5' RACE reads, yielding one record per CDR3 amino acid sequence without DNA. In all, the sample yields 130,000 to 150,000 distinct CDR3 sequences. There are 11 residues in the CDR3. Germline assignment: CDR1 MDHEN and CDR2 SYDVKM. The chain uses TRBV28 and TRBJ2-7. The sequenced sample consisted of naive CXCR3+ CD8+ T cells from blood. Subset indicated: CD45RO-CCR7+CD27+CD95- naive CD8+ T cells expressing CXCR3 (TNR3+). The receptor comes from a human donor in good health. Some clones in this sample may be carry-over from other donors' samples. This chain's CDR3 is CASTWSYEQYF.